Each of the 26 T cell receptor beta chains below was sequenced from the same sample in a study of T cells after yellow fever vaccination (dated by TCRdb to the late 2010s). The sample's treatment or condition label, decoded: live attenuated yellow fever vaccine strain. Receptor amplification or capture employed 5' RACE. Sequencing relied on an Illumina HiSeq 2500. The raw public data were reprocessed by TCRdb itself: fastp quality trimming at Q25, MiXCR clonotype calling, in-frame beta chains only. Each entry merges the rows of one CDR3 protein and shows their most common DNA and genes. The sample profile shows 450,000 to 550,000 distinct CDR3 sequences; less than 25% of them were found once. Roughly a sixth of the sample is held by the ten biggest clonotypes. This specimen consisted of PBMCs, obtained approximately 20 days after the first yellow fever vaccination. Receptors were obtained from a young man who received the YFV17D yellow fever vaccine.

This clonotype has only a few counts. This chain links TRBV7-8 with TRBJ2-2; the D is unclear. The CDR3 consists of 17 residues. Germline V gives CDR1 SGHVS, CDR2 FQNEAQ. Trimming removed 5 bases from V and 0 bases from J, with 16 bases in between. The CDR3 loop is CASSPSLAEANTGELFF. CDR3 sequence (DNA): TGTGCCAGCAGCCCCTCCTTGGCAGAGGCGAACACCGGGGAGCTGTTTTTT.

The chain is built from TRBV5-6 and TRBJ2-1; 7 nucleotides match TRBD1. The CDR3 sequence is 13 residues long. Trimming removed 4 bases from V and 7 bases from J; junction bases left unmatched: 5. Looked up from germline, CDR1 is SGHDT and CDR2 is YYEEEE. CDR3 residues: CASSPGTANEQFF. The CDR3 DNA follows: TGTGCCAGCAGCCCTGGGACAGCGAATGAGCAGTTCTTC.

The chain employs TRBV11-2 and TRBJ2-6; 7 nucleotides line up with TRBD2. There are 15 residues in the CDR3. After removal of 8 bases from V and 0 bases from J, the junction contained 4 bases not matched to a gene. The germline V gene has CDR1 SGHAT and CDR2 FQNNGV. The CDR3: CASGRASSGANVLTF. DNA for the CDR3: TGTGCCAGCGGGAGGGCCTCCTCTGGGGCCAACGTCCTGACTTTC. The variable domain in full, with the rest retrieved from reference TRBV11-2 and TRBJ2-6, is EAGVAQSPRYKIIEKRQSVAFWCNPISGHATLYWYQQILGQGPKLLIQFQNNGVVDDSQLPKDRFSAERLKGVDSTLKIQPAKLEDSAVYLCASGRASSGANVLTFGAGSRLTVL.

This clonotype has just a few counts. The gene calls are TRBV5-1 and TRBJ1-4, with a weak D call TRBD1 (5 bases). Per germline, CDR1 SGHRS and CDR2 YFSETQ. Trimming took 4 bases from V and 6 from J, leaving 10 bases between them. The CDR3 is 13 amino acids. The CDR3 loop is CASSQGWDEKLFF. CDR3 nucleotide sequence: TGCGCCAGCAGCCAGGGCTGGGATGAAAAACTGTTTTTT. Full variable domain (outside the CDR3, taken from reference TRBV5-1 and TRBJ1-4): KAGVTQTPRYLIKTRGQQVTLSCSPISGHRSVSWYQQTPGQGLQFLFEYFSETQRNKGNFPGRFSGRQFSNSRSEMNVSTLELGDSALYLCASSQGWDEKLFFGSGTQLSVL.

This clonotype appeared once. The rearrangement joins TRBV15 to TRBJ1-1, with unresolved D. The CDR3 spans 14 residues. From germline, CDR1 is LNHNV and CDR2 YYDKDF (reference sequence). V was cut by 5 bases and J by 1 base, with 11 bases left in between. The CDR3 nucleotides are TGTGCCACCAGCGTAGACACTGCGAACACTGAAGCTTTCTTT. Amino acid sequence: CATSVDTANTEAFF.

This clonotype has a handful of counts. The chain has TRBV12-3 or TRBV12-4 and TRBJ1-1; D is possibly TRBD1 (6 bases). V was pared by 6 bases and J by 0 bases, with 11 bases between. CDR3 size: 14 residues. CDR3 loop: CASSRQVLNTEAFF. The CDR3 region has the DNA TGTGCCAGCAGCCGACAGGTCCTGAACACTGAAGCTTTCTTT.

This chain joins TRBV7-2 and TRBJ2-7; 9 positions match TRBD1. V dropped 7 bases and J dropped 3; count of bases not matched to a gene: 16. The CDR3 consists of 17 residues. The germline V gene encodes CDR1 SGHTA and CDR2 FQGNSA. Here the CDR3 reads CASTLPTGGEGHYEQYF. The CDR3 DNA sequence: TGTGCCAGCACCCTTCCGACAGGGGGAGAAGGTCACTACGAGCAGTACTTC.

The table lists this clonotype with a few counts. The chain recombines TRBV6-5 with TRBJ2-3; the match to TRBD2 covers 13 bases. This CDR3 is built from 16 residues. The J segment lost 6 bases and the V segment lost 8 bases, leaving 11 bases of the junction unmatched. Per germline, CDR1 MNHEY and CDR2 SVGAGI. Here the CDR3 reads CASRSQPGLAGDTQYF. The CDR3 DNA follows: TGTGCCAGCCGTTCCCAACCGGGACTAGCGGGGGATACGCAGTATTTT.

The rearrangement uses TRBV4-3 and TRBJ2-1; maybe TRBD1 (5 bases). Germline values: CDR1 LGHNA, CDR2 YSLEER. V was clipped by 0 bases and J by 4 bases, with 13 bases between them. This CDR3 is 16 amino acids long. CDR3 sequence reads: CASSQEEGGHYNEQFF. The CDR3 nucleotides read TGCGCCAGCAGCCAAGAGGAAGGCGGACATTACAATGAGCAGTTCTTC.

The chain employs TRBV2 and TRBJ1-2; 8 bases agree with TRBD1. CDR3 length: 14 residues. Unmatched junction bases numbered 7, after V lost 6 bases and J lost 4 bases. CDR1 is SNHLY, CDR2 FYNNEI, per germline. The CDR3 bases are TGTGCCAGCAGCGCCCTCGGGACAGGCTATGGCTACACCTTC. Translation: CASSALGTGYGYTF.

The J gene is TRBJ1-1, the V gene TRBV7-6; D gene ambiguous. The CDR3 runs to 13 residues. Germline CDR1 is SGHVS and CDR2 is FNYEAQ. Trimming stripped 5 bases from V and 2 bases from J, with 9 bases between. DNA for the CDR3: TGTGCCAGCAGCCCTACTTCAAACACTGAAGCTTTCTTT. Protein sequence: CASSPTSNTEAFF.

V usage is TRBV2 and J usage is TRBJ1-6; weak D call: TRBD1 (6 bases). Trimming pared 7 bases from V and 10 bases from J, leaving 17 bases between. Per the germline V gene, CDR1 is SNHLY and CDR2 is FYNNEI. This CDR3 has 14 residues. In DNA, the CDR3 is TGTGCCAGCAATCCGAACAGGGTAGGCTCACCCCTCCACTTT. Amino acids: CASNPNRVGSPLHF.

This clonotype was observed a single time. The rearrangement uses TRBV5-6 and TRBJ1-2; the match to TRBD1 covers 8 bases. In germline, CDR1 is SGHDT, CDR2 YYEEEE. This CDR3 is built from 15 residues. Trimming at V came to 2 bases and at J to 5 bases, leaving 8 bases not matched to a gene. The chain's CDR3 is CASSFPGTGRYGYTF. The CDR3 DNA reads TGTGCCAGCAGCTTCCCCGGGACAGGCAGATATGGCTACACCTTC.

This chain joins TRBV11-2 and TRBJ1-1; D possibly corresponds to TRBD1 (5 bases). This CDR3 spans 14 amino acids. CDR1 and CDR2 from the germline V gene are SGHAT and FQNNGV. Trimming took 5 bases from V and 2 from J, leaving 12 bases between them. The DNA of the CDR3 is TGTGCCAGCAGCCCGGGACTGAGAAACACTGAAGCTTTCTTT. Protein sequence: CASSPGLRNTEAFF.

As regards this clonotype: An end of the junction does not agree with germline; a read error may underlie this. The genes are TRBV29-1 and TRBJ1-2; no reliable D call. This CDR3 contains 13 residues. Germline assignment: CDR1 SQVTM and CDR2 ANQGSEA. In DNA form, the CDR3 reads TGCAGCGTTGAAGCCGGGGAATACTATGGCTGCACCTTC. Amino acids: CSVEAGEYYGCTF. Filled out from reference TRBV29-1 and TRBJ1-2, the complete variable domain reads SAVISQKPSRDICQRGTSLTIQCQVDSQVTMMFWYRQQPGQSLTLIATANQGSEATYESGFVIDKFPISRPNLTFSTLTVSNMSPEDSSIYLCSVEAGEYYGCTFGSGTRLTVV.

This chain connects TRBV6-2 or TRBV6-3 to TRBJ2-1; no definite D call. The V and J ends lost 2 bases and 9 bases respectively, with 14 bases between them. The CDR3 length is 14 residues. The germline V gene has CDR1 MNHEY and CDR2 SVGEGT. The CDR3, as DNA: TGTGCCAGCAGTTACCTGGGGTTATTGGCTGAGCAGTTCTTC. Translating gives CASSYLGLLAEQFF.

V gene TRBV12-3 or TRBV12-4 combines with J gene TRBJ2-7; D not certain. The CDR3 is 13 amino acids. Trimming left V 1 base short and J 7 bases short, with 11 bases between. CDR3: CASSLGSIGEQYF. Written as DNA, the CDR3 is TGTGCCAGCAGTTTAGGCTCTATAGGGGAGCAGTACTTC.

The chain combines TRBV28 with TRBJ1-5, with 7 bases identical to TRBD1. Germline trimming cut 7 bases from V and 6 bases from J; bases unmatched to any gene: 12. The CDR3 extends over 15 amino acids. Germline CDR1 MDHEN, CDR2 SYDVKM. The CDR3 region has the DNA TGTGCCAGCAAGAGCGGGACAGCAAGCCCTCAGCCCCAGCATTTT. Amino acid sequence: CASKSGTASPQPQHF.

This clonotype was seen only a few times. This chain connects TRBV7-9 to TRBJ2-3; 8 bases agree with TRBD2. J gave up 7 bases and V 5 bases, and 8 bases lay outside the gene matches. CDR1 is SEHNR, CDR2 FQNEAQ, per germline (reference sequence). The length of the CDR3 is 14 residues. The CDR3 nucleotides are TGTGCCAGCAGCCCGGGACTAGAACGAAATACGCAGTATTTT. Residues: CASSPGLERNTQYF.

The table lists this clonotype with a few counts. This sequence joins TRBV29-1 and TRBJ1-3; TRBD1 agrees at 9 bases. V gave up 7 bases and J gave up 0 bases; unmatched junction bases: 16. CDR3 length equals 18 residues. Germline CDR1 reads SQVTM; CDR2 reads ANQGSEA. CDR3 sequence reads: CSADRDRDTARSGNTIYF. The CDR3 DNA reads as TGCAGCGCCGACCGGGACAGGGACACCGCACGCTCTGGAAACACCATATATTTT.

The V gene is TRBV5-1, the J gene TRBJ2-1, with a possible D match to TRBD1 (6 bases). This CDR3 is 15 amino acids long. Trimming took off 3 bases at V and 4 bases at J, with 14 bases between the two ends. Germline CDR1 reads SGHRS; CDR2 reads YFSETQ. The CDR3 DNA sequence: TGCGCCAGCAGCTGGGACACAACTTCTTACAATGAGCAGTTCTTC. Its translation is CASSWDTTSYNEQFF.

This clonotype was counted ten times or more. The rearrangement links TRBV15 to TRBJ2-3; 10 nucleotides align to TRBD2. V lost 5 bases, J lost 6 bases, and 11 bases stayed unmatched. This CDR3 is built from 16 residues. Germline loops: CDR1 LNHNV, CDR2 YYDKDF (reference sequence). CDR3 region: CATSYTSGGAGDTQYF. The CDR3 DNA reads TGTGCCACCAGCTACACAAGCGGGGGGGCAGGCGATACGCAGTATTTT.

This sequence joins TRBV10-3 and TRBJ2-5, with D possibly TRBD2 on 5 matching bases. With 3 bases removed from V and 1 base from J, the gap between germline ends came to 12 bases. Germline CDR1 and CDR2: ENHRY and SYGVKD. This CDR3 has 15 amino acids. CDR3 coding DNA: TGTGCCATCAGTGACCGGACTCATAGCCAAGAGACCCAGTACTTC. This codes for CAISDRTHSQETQYF.

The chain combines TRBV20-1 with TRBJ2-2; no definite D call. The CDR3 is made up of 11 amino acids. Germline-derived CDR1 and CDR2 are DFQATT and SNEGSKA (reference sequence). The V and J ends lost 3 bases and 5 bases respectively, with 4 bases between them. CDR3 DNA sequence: TGCAGTGCTAGCCGGACCGGGGAGCTGTTTTTT. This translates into CSASRTGELFF.

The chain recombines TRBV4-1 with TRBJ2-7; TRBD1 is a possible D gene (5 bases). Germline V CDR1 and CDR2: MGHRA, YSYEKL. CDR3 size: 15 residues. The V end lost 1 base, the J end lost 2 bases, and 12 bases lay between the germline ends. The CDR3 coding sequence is TGCGCCAGCAGCCAAGCCCAAGGGGTCCCCTACGAGCAGTACGTC. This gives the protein CASSQAQGVPYEQYV.

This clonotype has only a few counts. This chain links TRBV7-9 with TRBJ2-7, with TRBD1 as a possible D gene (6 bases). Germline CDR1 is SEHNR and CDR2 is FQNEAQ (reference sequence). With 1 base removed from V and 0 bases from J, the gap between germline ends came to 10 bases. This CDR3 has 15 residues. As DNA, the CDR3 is TGTGCCAGCAGCTTAGGTGCAGGGGTCTCCTACGAGCAGTACTTC. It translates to CASSLGAGVSYEQYF.